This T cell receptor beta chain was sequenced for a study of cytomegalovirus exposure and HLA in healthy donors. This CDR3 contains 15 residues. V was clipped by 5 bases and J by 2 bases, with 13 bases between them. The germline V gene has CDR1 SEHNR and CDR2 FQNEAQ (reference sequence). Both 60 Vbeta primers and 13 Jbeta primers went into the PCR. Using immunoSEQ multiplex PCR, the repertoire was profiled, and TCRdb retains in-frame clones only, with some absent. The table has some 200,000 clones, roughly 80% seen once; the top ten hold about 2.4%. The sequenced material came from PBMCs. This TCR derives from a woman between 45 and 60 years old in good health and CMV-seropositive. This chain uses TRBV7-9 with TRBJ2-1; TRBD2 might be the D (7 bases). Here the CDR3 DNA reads TGTGCCAGCAGCCCAGGGGAGGGAACCTACAATGAGCAGTTCTTC. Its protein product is CASSPGEGTYNEQFF.